This T cell receptor beta chain was documented in a study of regulatory T cells in long-lasting Graves disease. The overall study: Antithyroid drugs had been taken under 3 months by newly diagnosed Graves' patients.

Time point meaning: newly diagnosed GD, antithyroid drugs for less than 3 months. RNA isolated from PBMCs was used to make the TCR library. This clonotype was picked up many times. As yet, its antigen is unknown. TCR beta libraries were built with iRepertoire HTBI primers and Arm-PCR of CDR3 regions. Per the original data handling: Across samples, 60 or so TRBV and about 13 TRBJ segments were found. TCRdb reprocessed the multiplex PCR reads with MiXCR, giving one entry per CDR3 protein. The V and J calls and clone size come from TCRdb's table, not from the authors' own analysis. The sample lists some 500,000 distinct CDR3 sequences, approximately 12% occurring once. This CDR3 has 16 residues. Germline V gene sequence: CDR1 MNHNS, CDR2 SASEGT. Germline trimming cut 0 bases from V and 6 bases from J; bases unmatched to any gene: 8. Study outcomes and limitations: Thyroid tissue was not sampled; only peripheral blood was.

This sample also belongs to another study, concerning T cells in Graves' hyperthyroidism and ophthalmopathy.

The chain uses TRBV6-1 and TRBJ2-1; 7 positions match TRBD2. Source: peripheral blood mononuclear cells (PBMCs), taken at new diagnosis, from a patient treated with antithyroid drugs. The receptor comes from a man aged 25 to 40 with Graves disease. CDR3 residues: CASSEAASGDPNEQFF. CDR3 sequence (DNA): TGTGCCAGCAGTGAAGCGGCTAGCGGAGACCCCAATGAGCAGTTCTTC.